This T cell receptor (beta chain) came from a study of T cells after yellow fever vaccination. TCRdb reanalysed the 5' RACE reads using MiXCR and keeps one entry per CDR3 protein. Of just over 250,000 distinct CDR3 sequences listed, around 4.9% are singletons. This CDR3 contains 15 residues. CDR1 and CDR2 from the germline V gene are MNHNS and SASEGT. The ends were cut back, 5 bases at V and 0 bases at J, with 12 bases in the middle. This clonotype was seen only a few times. J is TRBJ2-3 and V is TRBV6-1; the D gene is possibly TRBD1 (6 bases). The receptor was isolated from a man younger than 35 who received the YFV17D yellow fever vaccine. This material consisted of CD4+ T cells sorted from PBMCs, taken on the day of the yellow fever booster vaccination. Written as DNA, the CDR3 is TGTGCCAGCAGTTACCGGGACATTAGCACAGATACGCAGTATTTT. Translating gives CASSYRDISTDTQYF.